This is a list of T cell receptor beta chains from one sample in a study of cytomegalovirus exposure and HLA in healthy donors. Libraries were prepared by immunoSEQ multiplex PCR; TCRdb keeps only in-frame clonotypes and omits some of them. Among about 300,000 clones listed, more than 75% were seen once. What was sequenced was PBMCs. All receptors come from a woman younger than 35 in good health and CMV-seronegative. Each CDR3 is given without its conserved first and last residue.

v_gene: TRBV28; j_gene: TRBJ2-7; CDR3aa: ASMGGYEQY
v_gene: TRBV30; j_gene: TRBJ2-5; CDR3aa: AWTTGQGWETQY
v_gene: TRBV15; j_gene: TRBJ1-2; CDR3aa: ATSNRAMTGYGYT
v_gene: TRBV9; j_gene: TRBJ1-2; CDR3aa: ASSGRNYGYT
v_gene: TRBV27; j_gene: TRBJ2-1; CDR3aa: ASRPSGTYNEQF
v_gene: TRBV11-2; j_gene: TRBJ2-3; CDR3aa: ASRLGQRVAGEADTQY
v_gene: TRBV14; j_gene: TRBJ2-1; CDR3aa: ASTLAGAANEQF
v_gene: TRBV10-3; j_gene: TRBJ2-2; CDR3aa: AISELNTGELF
v_gene: TRBV4-1; j_gene: TRBJ1-1; CDR3aa: ASSQVWAETGRLAGTEAF
v_gene: TRBV28; j_gene: TRBJ2-7; CDR3aa: ASSFPGSSYEQY
v_gene: TRBV7-8; j_gene: TRBJ2-7; CDR3aa: ASRSNRGSSYEQY
v_gene: TRBV28; j_gene: TRBJ2-3; CDR3aa: ASSPWTSGSTDTQY
v_gene: TRBV5-1; j_gene: TRBJ1-3; CDR3aa: ATGEGSGNTIY
v_gene: TRBV28; j_gene: TRBJ1-4; CDR3aa: ASSPRFPNEKLF
v_gene: TRBV9; j_gene: TRBJ2-5; CDR3aa: ASSVTGAGETQY
v_gene: TRBV27; j_gene: TRBJ2-3; CDR3aa: ASSPLAGRADNTQY
v_gene: TRBV28; j_gene: TRBJ1-5; CDR3aa: ASSFAGRGPQH
v_gene: TRBV5-1; j_gene: TRBJ2-2; CDR3aa: ASSLATSGKNTGELF
v_gene: TRBV19; j_gene: TRBJ1-5; CDR3aa: ASSSRQGEQPQH
v_gene: TRBV28; j_gene: TRBJ2-1; CDR3aa: ASSRGGLAVYYNEQF
v_gene: TRBV7-3; j_gene: TRBJ1-1; CDR3aa: ASSRDRNTEAF
v_gene: TRBV30; j_gene: TRBJ1-1; CDR3aa: AWSPQGYTEAF
v_gene: TRBV5-1; j_gene: TRBJ2-7; CDR3aa: ASSSYRGSSAYEQY
v_gene: TRBV6-5; j_gene: TRBJ1-1; CDR3aa: ASSYSGGEAF
v_gene: TRBV5-1; j_gene: TRBJ1-2; CDR3aa: ASSLTDDYGYT
v_gene: TRBV14; j_gene: TRBJ2-1; CDR3aa: ASSLGINEQF
v_gene: TRBV2; j_gene: TRBJ1-1; CDR3aa: ASRPTGGRNTEAF
v_gene: TRBV4-1; j_gene: TRBJ2-1; CDR3aa: ASSQNLGLADYSYNEQF
v_gene: TRBV6-6; j_gene: TRBJ2-1; CDR3aa: ASSERARGPYNEQF
v_gene: TRBV7-6; j_gene: TRBJ2-1; CDR3aa: ASSLDGGAGSYNEQF
v_gene: TRBV5-1; j_gene: TRBJ2-1; CDR3aa: ASSFGGAPQVYNEQF
v_gene: TRBV9; j_gene: TRBJ2-1; CDR3aa: ASSGAQNEQF
v_gene: TRBV7-2; j_gene: TRBJ2-3; CDR3aa: ASTLTLAGTDTQY
v_gene: TRBV5-1; j_gene: TRBJ2-1; CDR3aa: ASSPPHSSYNEQF
v_gene: TRBV9; j_gene: TRBJ1-3; CDR3aa: ASSVQGLGNTIY
v_gene: TRBV10-2; j_gene: TRBJ1-1; CDR3aa: ASSLSVDGVGL
v_gene: TRBV9; j_gene: TRBJ1-3; CDR3aa: ASSQYSGNTIY
v_gene: TRBV7-2; j_gene: TRBJ2-1; CDR3aa: ASSLLAGEQF
v_gene: TRBV28; j_gene: TRBJ2-7; CDR3aa: ASSLSGGLNEQY
v_gene: TRBV5-8; j_gene: TRBJ2-1; CDR3aa: ASSLPGTGGAEQF
v_gene: TRBV27; j_gene: TRBJ2-7; CDR3aa: ASSLAGAAYEQY
v_gene: TRBV11-2; j_gene: TRBJ2-5; CDR3aa: ASSLVTGGDETQY
v_gene: TRBV28; j_gene: TRBJ2-1; CDR3aa: ASSRGLDGNNEQF
v_gene: TRBV27; j_gene: TRBJ2-7; CDR3aa: ASSLRPAGTEEDEQY
v_gene: TRBV4-2; j_gene: TRBJ2-2; CDR3aa: ASSQDYRGSGELF
v_gene: TRBV10-2; j_gene: TRBJ1-6; CDR3aa: ASTRRDRGRFDSPLH
v_gene: TRBV28; j_gene: TRBJ1-1; CDR3aa: ASSSDVGRVGF
v_gene: TRBV27; j_gene: TRBJ1-5; CDR3aa: ASRPNRSNQPQH
v_gene: TRBV28; j_gene: TRBJ1-2; CDR3aa: ASSPHDRGRGYT
v_gene: TRBV28; j_gene: TRBJ2-5; CDR3aa: ASSLPTGQETQY